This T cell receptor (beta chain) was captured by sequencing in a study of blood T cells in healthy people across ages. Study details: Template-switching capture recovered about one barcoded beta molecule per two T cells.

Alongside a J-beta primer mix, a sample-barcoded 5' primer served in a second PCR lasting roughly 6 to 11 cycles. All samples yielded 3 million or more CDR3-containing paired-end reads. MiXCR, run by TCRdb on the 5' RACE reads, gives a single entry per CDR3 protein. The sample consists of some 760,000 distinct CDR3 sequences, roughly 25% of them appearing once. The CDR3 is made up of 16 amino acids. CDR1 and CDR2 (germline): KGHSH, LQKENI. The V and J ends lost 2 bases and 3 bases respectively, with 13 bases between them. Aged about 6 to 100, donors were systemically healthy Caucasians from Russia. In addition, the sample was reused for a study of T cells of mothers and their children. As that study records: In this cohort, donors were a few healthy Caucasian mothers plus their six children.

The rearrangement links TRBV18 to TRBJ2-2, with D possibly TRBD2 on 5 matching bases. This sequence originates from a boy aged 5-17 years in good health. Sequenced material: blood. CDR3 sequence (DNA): TGTGCCAGCTCACCAAGAGGGATGGTTGACACCGGGGAGCTGTTTTTT. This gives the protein CASSPRGMVDTGELFF.